These 9 T cell receptor beta chains came from one sample sequenced in a study of blood T cell repertoires in COVID-19. Method: immunoSEQ multiplex PCR; TCRdb's copy keeps in-frame clones and lacks some. This table holds 100,000 or so clones, about 90% found once. The sample consisted of peripheral blood. These receptors originate from a woman in her 50s with COVID-19, enrolled during active disease.

This clone occurred once. The rearrangement links TRBV12-3 or TRBV12-4 to TRBJ1-1; D remains ambiguous. The CDR3 extends over 12 amino acids. The ends were cut back, 3 bases at V and 5 bases at J, with 7 bases in the middle. As DNA, the CDR3 is TGTGCCAGCAGTTTTGGAGGTACTGAAGCTTTCTTT. Translated: CASSFGGTEAFF.

The chain couples TRBV19 to TRBJ2-5; 7 bases match TRBD2. V trimming: 9 bases; J trimming: 5 bases; junction bases outside the gene matches: 6. Germline values: CDR1 LNHDA, CDR2 SQIVND (reference sequence). CDR3 length: 12 residues. The CDR3 region has the DNA TGTGCCAGCAAGGACGGGGGGGAGACCCAGTACTTC. It codes for CASKDGGETQYF.

The CDR3 bases are TGCGCCAGCAGCTCGACTGGAACCTCAGATACGCAGTATTTT. It yields the protein CASSSTGTSDTQYF. This sequence joins TRBV5-1 and TRBJ2-3; unclear D gene. CDR1 and CDR2 (germline): SGHRS, YFSETQ. There are 14 residues in the CDR3. V lost 3 bases, J lost 4 bases, and 12 bases lay in between.

The V call is TRBV18, the J call TRBJ2-6, with D tentatively TRBD2 (5 bases). Germline values: CDR1 KGHSH, CDR2 LQKENI. V was cut by 3 bases and J by 0 bases, with 9 bases left in between. The CDR3 covers 16 residues. As DNA, the CDR3 is TGTGCCAGCTCACCCGGACTGATCTCTGGGGCCAACGTCCTGACTTTC. Residues: CASSPGLISGANVLTF.

This clone was counted only a few times. The chain joins TRBV28 to TRBJ2-3; 13 nucleotides line up with TRBD2. CDR1 is MDHEN, CDR2 SYDVKM, per germline. After removal of 6 bases from V and 3 bases from J, the junction contained 3 bases not matched to a gene. This CDR3 is built from 15 residues. The CDR3 DNA reads as TGTGCCAGCAGACTAGCGGGGGGGAGGACAGATACGCAGTATTTT. This codes for CASRLAGGRTDTQYF.

This clone appeared a single time. This chain uses TRBV9 with TRBJ1-1; 11 positions match TRBD1. The CDR3 spans 15 residues. Germline CDR1 and CDR2: SGDLS and YYNGEE. Losses at the gene ends were 2 bases for V and 5 bases for J; bases not matched to a gene: 5. For the CDR3, the DNA is TGTGCCAGCAGCGTCGCCGGGACAGGGGGAACTGAAGCTTTCTTT. Residues: CASSVAGTGGTEAFF.

This clone was counted a few times. The chain carries TRBV7-9 and TRBJ1-2; D gene uncertain. Germline CDR1 reads SEHNR; CDR2 reads FQNEAQ (reference sequence). V lost 5 bases and J lost 4, with 20 bases in between. The CDR3 totals 16 residues. The CDR3 nucleotides are TGTGCCAGCAGCCAAACAGAGCATTTGCTGGGCTATGGCTACACCTTC. As protein: CASSQTEHLLGYGYTF.

The J gene is TRBJ1-4, the V gene TRBV7-3, with 8 bases lining up with TRBD1. J lost 0 bases, V lost 5 bases, and 14 bases had no gene match. The germline V gene encodes CDR1 SGHTA and CDR2 FQGTGA. This CDR3 comprises 19 residues. This CDR3 reads CASSRAGTGHLATNEKLFF. The CDR3 nucleotides read TGTGCCAGCAGCCGGGCCGGGACAGGACACCTTGCAACTAATGAAAAACTGTTTTTT.

The chain has TRBV4-2 and TRBJ2-2; possibly TRBD2 for D (5 bases). V shed 1 base and J shed 0 bases, with 9 bases lying between them. This CDR3 contains 16 residues. Germline assignment: CDR1 LGHNA and CDR2 YNFKEQ. The CDR3 here is CASSQVAAANTGELFF. The DNA for the CDR3 is TGTGCCAGCAGCCAAGTCGCAGCGGCGAACACCGGGGAGCTGTTTTTT.